This T cell receptor beta chain emerged from a study of cytomegalovirus exposure and HLA in healthy donors. Study-wide results and limits: The authors considered a cluster of highly shared sequence variants likely to be a sequencing artifact.

It was with 60 Vbeta and 13 Jbeta primers that the PCR ran. Source study methods: Among the unique TCR beta chains that a later analysis counted, about 85 million in all, some 10 million were shared. Only in-frame clones appear in the TCRdb table, and some are missing; sequencing was by immunoSEQ multiplex PCR. V and J calls and clone size are copied from that table; D and trimming were computed from the DNA. The sample consists of about 170,000 clones, less than 75% of them appearing once. The CDR3 spans 13 residues. V lost 4 bases and J lost 3, with 10 bases in between. Germline CDR1 is SGHNT and CDR2 is YYREEE (reference sequence). As concerns this clone: The antigen is not known.

The source is a girl between 5 and 17 years old in good health and CMV-seronegative. The rearrangement uses TRBV5-4 and TRBJ1-1, with D unresolved. The sample comprised PBMCs. The CDR3 nucleotides are TGTGCCAGCAGCCTCACTTTTGACACTGAAGCTTTCTTT. Its protein product is CASSLTFDTEAFF.